This TCR beta chain was obtained from a study of T cell repertoires in cytomegalovirus infection (dated by TCRdb to 2018 to 2020). Regarding the study in general: The HLA type of each donor mattered for the analysis, because public TCR beta signatures pointed to carriage of CMV infection along with the matching HLA type.

This clonotype was observed many times. This receptor's antigen is unknown. No qualities accompany the bases; no much larger clone lies one base away. The CDR3 covers 15 residues, taking in both the cysteine and the phenylalanine. The CDR3 DNA has 45 bases and is translated from base 1. Trimmed from V: 5 bases; trimmed from J: 2 bases; junction bases lacking a gene match: 8. CDR1 SGHTA and CDR2 FQGTGA are derived from the germline V gene. The paper as a whole reports these results and caveats: Carriers of CMV infection plus the relevant HLA type were discriminated by the cumulative frequency of public TCR beta family members in the study cohort and in an independent roughly 400-donor cohort. The ex vivo response was dominated by HLA-C-restricted CMV-specific TCR beta clonotypes, which also provided the single most frequent clonotype in two of eight donors.

Instrument on record: Illumina HiSeq 1500. The public sequencing data were trimmed at Q25 with fastp and processed into clonotypes with MiXCR by TCRdb, which kept only in-frame beta chains. Each CDR3 protein appears once, grouped with its most common genes and DNA. The sample table contains roughly 230,000 distinct CDR3 sequences; only one count was recorded for 9% to 15% of them. In total, the top ten clones hold 1.5% to 2% of the sample. This TCR came from a human donor in good health (CMV status not recorded). Some clones in this sample may be carry-over from other donors' samples. Rearrangement joined TRBV7-3 to TRBJ2-5; TRBD2 matches 7 bases in the middle. The sample consisted of PBMCs. The DNA sequence is as follows: TGTGCCAGCAGCGCGACCGGGACTACACAAGAGACCCAGTACTTC. Its product reads: CASSATGTTQETQYF.